The 28 T cell receptor beta chains listed next were all sequenced from one sample in a study of shared clonotypes between healthy human individuals. Clones were sequenced by immunoSEQ multiplex PCR, and TCRdb holds only the in-frame ones, with some missing. The sample has some 600,000 clones; around 96% are singletons. Naive CD8 cells, CD45RO-negative and positively selected for CCR7, excluded terminally differentiated effector memory CD45RA+ cells. Sequencing was done on a sample of naive CD8+ T cells sorted from blood. The receptors come from a woman younger than 45 in good health.

The rearrangement uses TRBV4-2 and TRBJ2-1, with D perhaps matching TRBD2 (6 bases). Germline V gene data show CDR1 as LGHNA and CDR2 as YNFKEQ. This CDR3 contains 16 residues. Trimming stripped 0 bases from V and 9 bases from J, with 18 bases between. The CDR3 DNA is TGTGCCAGCAGCCAAGAGGGGGGAGGAGGTCGGGTTGAGCAGTTCTTC. Its translation: CASSQEGGGGRVEQFF.

The chain employs TRBV10-3 and TRBJ2-2; the match to TRBD1 covers 7 bases. CDR3 length: 15 residues. Trimming took 3 bases from V and 6 from J; bases not matched to a gene: 7. The germline V gene encodes CDR1 ENHRY and CDR2 SYGVKD. CDR3 sequence reads: CAISEWHRGSGELFF. The CDR3 DNA is TGTGCCATCAGTGAATGGCACAGGGGCTCCGGGGAGCTGTTTTTT.

This clone was seen a handful of times. The chain employs TRBV10-3 and TRBJ1-1; TRBD1 matches at 9 bases. The CDR3 is 13 residues long. V dropped 8 bases and J dropped 1; count of bases not matched to a gene: 2. The germline CDR1 and CDR2 sequences are ENHRY and SYGVKD. The CDR3 sequence: CAIRDRANTEAFF. The CDR3 coding sequence is TGTGCCATCCGGGACAGGGCGAACACTGAAGCTTTCTTT.

The chain recombines TRBV5-6 with TRBJ2-3; 7 bases are shared with TRBD2. The CDR3 is 15 amino acids. Losses at the gene ends were 1 base for V and 1 base for J; bases not matched to a gene: 3. CDR1 is SGHDT and CDR2 is YYEEEE in the germline V gene. This CDR3 reads CASSLWGGGTDTQYF. The CDR3 nucleotides read TGTGCCAGCAGCTTGTGGGGGGGAGGCACAGATACGCAGTATTTT.

The V call is TRBV11-2, the J call TRBJ2-2, with 11 positions matching TRBD2. The CDR3 spans 20 residues. The V segment lost 0 bases and the J segment 6 bases; nucleotides outside the gene matches: 15. In germline, CDR1 is SGHAT, CDR2 FQNNGV. In DNA, the CDR3 is TGTGCCAGCAGCTTAGAGATAGCGGGAGGGCCAAAGGGCGCACCCGGGGAGCTGTTTTTT. Encoded protein: CASSLEIAGGPKGAPGELFF.

The V call is TRBV25-1, the J call TRBJ1-1; D may be TRBD1 (5 bases). The germline V gene has CDR1 MGHDK and CDR2 SYGVNS. The V end was cut by 2 bases, the J end by 5 bases, with 12 bases between. The CDR3 has 14 residues. The CDR3 protein is CASSEGWGLTEAFF. CDR3 coding DNA: TGTGCCAGCAGTGAAGGGTGGGGCTTAACTGAAGCTTTCTTT.

The rearrangement joins TRBV28 to TRBJ2-7; D gene unclear. This CDR3 is built from 13 residues. V lost 3 bases and J lost 7, with 13 bases in between. The germline CDR1 and CDR2 sequences are MDHEN and SYDVKM. CDR3 bases: TGTGCCAGCAGTTTTACTGTCGGTTTGGAGCAGTACTTC. It codes for CASSFTVGLEQYF.

The chain uses TRBV2 and TRBJ2-1; unclear D gene. The germline V and J ends were trimmed by 4 bases and 3 bases, with 13 bases remaining between them. The CDR3 is 15 residues long. The V gene's germline CDR1 is SNHLY and CDR2 FYNNEI. The CDR3 nucleotides read TGTGCCAGCAGTGTCTTGGACGCCGGCTACAATGAGCAGTTCTTC. Its translation is CASSVLDAGYNEQFF.

The CDR3 loop reads CASSSNLAGGYEQYF. The CDR3 bases are TGTGCCAGCAGCAGTAACCTAGCGGGAGGGTACGAGCAGTACTTC. The V call is TRBV13, the J call TRBJ2-7, with 12 bases matching TRBD2. V trimming: 5 bases; J trimming: 4 bases; junction bases outside the gene matches: 6. The germline V gene has CDR1 PRHDT and CDR2 FYEKMQ (reference sequence). The CDR3 contains 15 residues.

CDR3: CASSLRGGVTEAFF. Here the CDR3 DNA reads TGTGCCAGCAGCTTGAGAGGGGGAGTGACTGAAGCTTTCTTT. This chain connects TRBV5-6 to TRBJ1-1; a possible D gene is TRBD1 (6 bases). This CDR3 region has 14 residues. V was cut by 1 base and J by 5 bases, with 12 bases left in between. Germline V gene sequence: CDR1 SGHDT, CDR2 YYEEEE.

This chain joins TRBV11-1 and TRBJ2-7; maybe TRBD1 (6 bases). V dropped 5 bases and J dropped 5 bases, with 10 bases sitting between them. Germline CDR1 reads SGHAT; CDR2 reads FQDESV (reference sequence). There are 12 residues in the CDR3. The CDR3 region is CASSQQGHEQYF. CDR3 nucleotides: TGTGCCAGCAGCCAACAGGGCCACGAGCAGTACTTC.

The chain is built from TRBV27 and TRBJ2-7; 12 nucleotides agree with TRBD2. This CDR3 has 17 amino acids. The V and J ends lost 5 bases and 6 bases, in that order; junction bases with no gene match: 14. Germline V lookup: CDR1 MNHEY, CDR2 SMNVEV (reference sequence). The CDR3 sequence is CASSPGTSGHRGGEQYF. The CDR3 region has the DNA TGTGCCAGCAGTCCCGGGACTAGCGGGCATCGGGGGGGCGAGCAGTACTTC.

The chain is built from TRBV9 and TRBJ2-3; D unresolved. The germline CDR1 and CDR2 sequences are SGDLS and YYNGEE. Trimming removed 4 bases at V and 2 bases at J, with 5 bases between. CDR3 size: 12 residues. The DNA for the CDR3 is TGTGCCAGCAGCACCCCCACAGATACGCAGTATTTT. It codes for CASSTPTDTQYF.

This clone was counted between two and nine times. The chain employs TRBV28 and TRBJ1-2; D unresolved. CDR3 size: 12 residues. Germline V gene lookup returns CDR1 MDHEN and CDR2 SYDVKM. The V end lost 6 bases, the J end lost 4 bases, and 9 bases lay between the germline ends. The chain's CDR3 is CASSPHSYGYTF. In nucleotides, the CDR3 is TGTGCCAGCAGCCCCCACAGCTATGGCTACACCTTC.

The rearrangement uses TRBV7-5 and TRBJ2-7; TRBD2, as called in the table, went unchecked against the DNA. TRBV7-5 is marked as a pseudogene. The CDR3 extends over 15 amino acids. Written as DNA, the CDR3 is TGTGCCAGCACTTCCGGGGAGGTGGCTTCCTACGAGCAGTACTTC. Protein product: CASTSGEVASYEQYF.

This clone was detected a few times. This rearrangement joins TRBV27 to TRBJ1-2; a possible D gene is TRBD1 (5 bases). The germline V and J ends were trimmed by 0 bases and 6 bases, with 14 bases remaining between them. The germline V gene encodes CDR1 MNHEY and CDR2 SMNVEV (reference sequence). The CDR3 runs to 15 residues. The CDR3 here is CASSLSPPQGDGYTF. The CDR3, as DNA: TGTGCCAGCAGTTTATCGCCACCGCAGGGAGATGGCTACACCTTC.

The V and J genes are TRBV6-1 and TRBJ1-1, with D possibly TRBD1 on 6 matching bases. Trimming took off 6 bases at V and 4 bases at J, with 18 bases between the two ends. Germline V gives CDR1 MNHNS, CDR2 SASEGT. The CDR3 length is 15 residues. As DNA, the CDR3 is TGTGCCAGCAGAGCAGGGGTAATTTCGGGCACTGAAGCTTTCTTT. This sequence encodes CASRAGVISGTEAFF.

The chain employs TRBV4-1 and TRBJ2-7, with 15 bases identical to TRBD2. The V gene's germline CDR1 is MGHRA and CDR2 YSYEKL. CDR3 length: 18 residues. V gave up 3 bases and J gave up 0 bases; unmatched junction bases: 6. CDR3 bases: TGCGCCAGCAGCCACATCCCGGGACTAGCGGGAGGCTCCTACGAGCAGTACTTC. This encodes CASSHIPGLAGGSYEQYF.

The V call is TRBV7-9, the J call TRBJ1-2, with a possible D match to TRBD1 (6 bases). Looked up from germline, CDR1 is SEHNR and CDR2 is FQNEAQ (reference sequence). The length of the CDR3 is 17 residues. V was shortened by 1 base and J by 5 bases, with 20 bases between the two germline ends. CDR3 region: CASSLGVRGAREYGYTF. CDR3 sequence (DNA): TGTGCCAGCAGCTTAGGAGTTCGGGGGGCGCGAGAATATGGCTACACCTTC.

The chain couples TRBV7-6 to TRBJ2-5, with 11 bases aligning to TRBD2. Germline V lookup: CDR1 SGHVS, CDR2 FNYEAQ. Trimming cost V 5 bases and J 1 base; bases outside gene matches: 9. CDR3 size: 17 residues. CDR3 in DNA: TGTGCCAGCAGCCCGGCTAGCGGGAGGAAATCCCAAGAGACCCAGTACTTC. Residues: CASSPASGRKSQETQYF.

The rearrangement joins TRBV7-8 to TRBJ1-1; 8 bases agree with TRBD1. The CDR3 has 18 residues. Germline loops: CDR1 SGHVS, CDR2 FQNEAQ. With V trimmed by 1 base and J by 5 bases, 15 bases remained unmatched. The CDR3 spells CASSLVWTGISLRTEAFF. The CDR3 nucleotides read TGTGCCAGCAGCTTAGTTTGGACAGGGATTTCATTGCGGACTGAAGCTTTCTTT.

This clone was counted between two and nine times. The chain has TRBV19 and TRBJ1-4, with 7 bases matching TRBD1. The CDR3 consists of 17 residues. V shed 5 bases, J shed 2 bases, and the junction held 11 bases outside the gene matches. The V gene's germline CDR1 is LNHDA and CDR2 SQIVND (reference sequence). CDR3 sequence: CASSDRQGRVTNEKLFF. CDR3 bases: TGTGCCAGTAGTGACCGACAGGGAAGGGTTACTAATGAAAAACTGTTTTTT.

The chain couples TRBV28 to TRBJ2-7; 9 nucleotides agree with TRBD1. This CDR3 has 16 amino acids. Germline loops: CDR1 MDHEN, CDR2 SYDVKM. V lost 5 bases to trimming and J lost 3 bases; unmatched junction nucleotides: 11. CDR3: CASSGFNRQGDYEQYF. Written as DNA, the CDR3 is TGTGCCAGCAGTGGTTTTAATCGACAGGGGGACTACGAGCAGTACTTC.

This clone has only one observation. Other DNA sequences in this specimen translate into the identical CDR3. V and J are TRBV27 and TRBJ2-1, with 7 bases that match TRBD2. The CDR3 contains 15 residues. V trimming: 3 bases; J trimming: 1 base; junction bases outside the gene matches: 3. CDR1 is MNHEY and CDR2 is SMNVEV in the germline V gene (reference sequence). DNA for the CDR3: TGTGCCAGCAGTTTCGGCGGGGGATCCTACAATGAGCAGTTCTTC. It translates to CASSFGGGSYNEQFF.

The J gene is TRBJ2-2, the V gene TRBV2; D is perhaps TRBD1 (6 bases). Germline loops: CDR1 SNHLY, CDR2 FYNNEI. The CDR3 extends over 12 amino acids. V shed 10 bases and J shed 7 bases, with 13 bases lying between them. This chain's CDR3 is CAILQGFGELFF. As DNA, the CDR3 is TGTGCCATCCTACAGGGATTCGGGGAGCTGTTTTTT.

This chain joins TRBV4-2 and TRBJ1-5, with 9 positions matching TRBD1. In germline, CDR1 is LGHNA, CDR2 YNFKEQ. The CDR3 totals 14 residues. V dropped 4 bases and J dropped 5; count of bases not matched to a gene: 3. CDR3 coding DNA: TGTGCCAGCAGCCTAAGGGACAGGGATCAGCCCCAGCATTTT. Translation: CASSLRDRDQPQHF.

The chain has TRBV5-4 and TRBJ2-7, with D possibly matching TRBD2 (6 bases). The length of the CDR3 is 14 residues. Deletions cut 9 bases from V and 3 bases from J, with 19 bases between. The germline V gene has CDR1 SGHNT and CDR2 YYREEE (reference sequence). CDR3 sequence: CAITSEGLLYEQYF. CDR3 nucleotides: TGTGCCATCACCTCGGAGGGTCTCCTCTACGAGCAGTACTTC.

The chain has TRBV27 and TRBJ2-1; 9 bases are a match to TRBD2. Per the germline V gene, CDR1 is MNHEY and CDR2 is SMNVEV (reference sequence). The CDR3 totals 14 residues. Germline trimming cut 2 bases from V and 7 bases from J; bases unmatched to any gene: 3. This chain's CDR3 is CASSLGGRGNEQFF. The CDR3, as DNA: TGTGCCAGCAGTTTAGGCGGGAGGGGTAATGAGCAGTTCTTC.